The text below deals with one T cell receptor (beta chain). Its antigen is not identified. The data derive from a study of cytomegalovirus exposure and HLA in healthy donors. Background on the study: Most genotyped donors, 81% of more than 300, had Caucasian-associated genetic ancestry. Study results and limitations: It was reported in a later analysis that an Asian-associated ancestry cluster showed fewer N-insertions than the roughly 670-donor mean. V segments that were indistinguishable, TRBV6-2 and TRBV6-3 among them, were omitted from analysis.

Trimming removed 5 bases from V and 5 bases from J, with 18 bases in between. The CDR3 spans 15 residues. Germline CDR1 and CDR2: LNHDA and SQIVND (reference sequence). It was with 60 Vbeta and 13 Jbeta primers that the PCR ran. In the study's own analysis: The authors later counted around 80 million unique TCR beta chains, about 11 million of them shared. Sequencing was performed with immunoSEQ multiplex PCR; in TCRdb, only in-frame clones are kept and a portion is missing. The V and J calls and clone size are taken from that table; D and trimming were inferred from the DNA. The sample carries 80,000 or so clones, around 65% recorded once.

Sequenced material: PBMCs. The V and J genes are TRBV19 and TRBJ1-2, with a weak D call TRBD1 (6 bases). The TCR was taken from a man in his 60s in good health and CMV-seropositive. This CDR3 is CASSSRTEILYGYTF. In DNA form, the CDR3 reads TGTGCCAGTAGTTCCCGGACAGAAATCCTATATGGCTACACCTTC.